The table lists the clone carrying this T cell receptor beta chain with a few counts. Its antigen is unidentified. The source of the sample is a study of post-analysis software for immune sequencing data. Turning to the study itself: Some patients lacked subtype; others had relapsing-remitting, secondary progressive or progressive-relapsing disease.

Findings and limits, study-wide: F measure showed strong co-clustering of same-batch samples. The study found significantly lower normalized Chao1 diversity in multiple sclerosis patients than in controls. There were five or six TRBV segments more frequent in patients than controls, and TRBV5-6, TRBV5-1 and TRBV20-1 were among them.

Germline V gene data show CDR1 as SQVTM and CDR2 as ANQGSEA. CDR3 length: 13 residues. Unique-molecular-identifier-tagged TCR beta cDNA libraries were used. TCRdb analysed the PCR reads with MiXCR anew, one entry per CDR3 protein. The sample includes about 820,000 distinct CDR3 sequences, around 53% of them seen just once. The TCR originated in a girl between 5 and 17 years old with multiple sclerosis. The genes are TRBV29-1 and TRBJ2-5, with D possibly being TRBD1 (6 bases). Near its end, the DNA agrees better with TRBJ2-7, so the J call may be wrong. The sample consisted of blood. The CDR3 bases are TGCAGCGTTGCAGGGGCAGGGGAATACGAGCAGTACTTC. It specifies CSVAGAGEYEQYF.